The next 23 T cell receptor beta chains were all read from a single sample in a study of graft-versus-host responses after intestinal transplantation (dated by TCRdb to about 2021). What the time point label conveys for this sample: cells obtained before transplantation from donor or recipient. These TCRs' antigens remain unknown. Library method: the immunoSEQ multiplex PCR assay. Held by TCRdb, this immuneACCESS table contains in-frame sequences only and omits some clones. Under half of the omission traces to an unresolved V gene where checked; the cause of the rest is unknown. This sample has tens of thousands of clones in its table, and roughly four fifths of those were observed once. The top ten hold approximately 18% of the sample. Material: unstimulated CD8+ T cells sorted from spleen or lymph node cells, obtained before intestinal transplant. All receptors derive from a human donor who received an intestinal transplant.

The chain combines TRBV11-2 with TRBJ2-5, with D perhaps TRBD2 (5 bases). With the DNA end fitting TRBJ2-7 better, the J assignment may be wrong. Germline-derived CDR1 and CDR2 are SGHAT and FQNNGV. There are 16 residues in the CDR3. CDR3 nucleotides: TGTGCCAGCAGCTTAGAATTGTGGAGGCCAGCCTACGAGCAGTACTTC. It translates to CASSLELWRPAYEQYF.

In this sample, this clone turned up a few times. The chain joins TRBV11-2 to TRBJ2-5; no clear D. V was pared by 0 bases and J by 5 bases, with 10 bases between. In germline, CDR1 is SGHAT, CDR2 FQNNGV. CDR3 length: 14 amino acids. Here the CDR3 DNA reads TGTGCCAGCAGCTTAGAAGTCTCCGGGGAGACCCAGTACTTC. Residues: CASSLEVSGETQYF.

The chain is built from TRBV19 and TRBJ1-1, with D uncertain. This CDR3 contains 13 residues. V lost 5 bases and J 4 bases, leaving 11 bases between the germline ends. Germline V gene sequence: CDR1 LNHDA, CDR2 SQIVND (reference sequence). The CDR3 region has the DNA TGTGCCAGTAGTCATCAAGGGAGCACTGAAGCTTTCTTT. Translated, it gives CASSHQGSTEAFF. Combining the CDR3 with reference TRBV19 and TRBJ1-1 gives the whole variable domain DGGITQSPKYLFRKEGQNVTLSCEQNLNHDAMYWYRQDPGQGLRLIYYSQIVNDFQKGDIAEGYSVSREKKESFPLTVTSAQKNPTAFYLCASSHQGSTEAFFGQGTRLTVV.

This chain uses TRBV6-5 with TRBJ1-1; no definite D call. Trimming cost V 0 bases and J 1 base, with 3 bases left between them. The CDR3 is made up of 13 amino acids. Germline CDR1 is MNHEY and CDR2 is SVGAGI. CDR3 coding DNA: TGTGCCAGCAGTTACTCGACGAACACTGAAGCTTTCTTT. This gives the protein CASSYSTNTEAFF.

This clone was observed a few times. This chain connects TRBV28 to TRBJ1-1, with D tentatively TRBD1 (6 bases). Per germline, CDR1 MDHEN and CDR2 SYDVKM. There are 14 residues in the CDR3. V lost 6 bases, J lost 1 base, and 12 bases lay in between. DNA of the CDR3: TGTGCCAGCAGCGGGGGGCTATGGAACACTGAAGCTTTCTTT. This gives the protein CASSGGLWNTEAFF.

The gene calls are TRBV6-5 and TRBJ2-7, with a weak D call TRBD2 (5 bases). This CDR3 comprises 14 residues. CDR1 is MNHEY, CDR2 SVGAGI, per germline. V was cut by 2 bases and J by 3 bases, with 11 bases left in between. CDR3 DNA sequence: TGTGCCAGCAGTTACGGCCCTGAGGGCTACGAGCAGTACTTC. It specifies CASSYGPEGYEQYF.

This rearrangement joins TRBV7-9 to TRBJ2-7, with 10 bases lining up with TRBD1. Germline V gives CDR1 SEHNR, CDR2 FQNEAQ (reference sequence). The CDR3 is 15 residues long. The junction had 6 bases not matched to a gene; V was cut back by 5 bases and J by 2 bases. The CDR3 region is CASSIGDRGPYEQYF. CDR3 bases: TGTGCCAGCAGCATAGGGGACAGGGGCCCCTACGAGCAGTACTTC.

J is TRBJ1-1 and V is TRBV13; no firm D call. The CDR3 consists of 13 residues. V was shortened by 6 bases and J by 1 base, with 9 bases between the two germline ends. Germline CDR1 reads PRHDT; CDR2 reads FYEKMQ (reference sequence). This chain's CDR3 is CASSSPKNTEAFF. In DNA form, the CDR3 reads TGTGCCAGCAGTTCCCCAAAGAACACTGAAGCTTTCTTT.

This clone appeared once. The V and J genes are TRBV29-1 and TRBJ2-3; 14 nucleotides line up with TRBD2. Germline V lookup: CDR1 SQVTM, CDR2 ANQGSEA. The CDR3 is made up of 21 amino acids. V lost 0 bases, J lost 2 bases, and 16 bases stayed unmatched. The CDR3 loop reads CSVEDIGGLAGGEFNTDTQYF. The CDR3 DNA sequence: TGCAGCGTTGAAGACATAGGCGGACTAGCGGGGGGAGAGTTTAACACAGATACGCAGTATTTT.

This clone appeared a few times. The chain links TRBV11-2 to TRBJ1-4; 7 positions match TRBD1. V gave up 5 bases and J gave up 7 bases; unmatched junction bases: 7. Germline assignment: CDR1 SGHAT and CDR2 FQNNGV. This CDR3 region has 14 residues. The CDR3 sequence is CASSETGLGEKLFF. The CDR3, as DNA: TGTGCCAGCAGCGAGACAGGGTTGGGTGAAAAACTGTTTTTT.

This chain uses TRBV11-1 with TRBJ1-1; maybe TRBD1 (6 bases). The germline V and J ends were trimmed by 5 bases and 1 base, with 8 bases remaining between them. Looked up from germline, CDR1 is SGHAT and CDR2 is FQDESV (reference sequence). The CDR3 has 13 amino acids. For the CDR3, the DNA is TGTGCCAGCAGCCTGGACAGGAACACTGAAGCTTTCTTT. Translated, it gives CASSLDRNTEAFF.

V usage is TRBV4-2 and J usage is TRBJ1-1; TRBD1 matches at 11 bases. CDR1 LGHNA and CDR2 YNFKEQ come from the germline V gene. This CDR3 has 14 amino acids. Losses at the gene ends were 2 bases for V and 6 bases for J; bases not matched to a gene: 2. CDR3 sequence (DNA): TGTGCCAGCAGCCAAAGGACAGGGGGCTCTGAAGCTTTCTTT. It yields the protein CASSQRTGGSEAFF.

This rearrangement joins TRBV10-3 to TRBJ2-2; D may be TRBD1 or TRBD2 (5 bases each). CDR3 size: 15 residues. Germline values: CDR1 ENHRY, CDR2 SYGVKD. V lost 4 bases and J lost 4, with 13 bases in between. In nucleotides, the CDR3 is TGTGCCATCAGTGCAGGCAGGGAGACCACCGGGGAGCTGTTTTTT. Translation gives CAISAGRETTGELFF.

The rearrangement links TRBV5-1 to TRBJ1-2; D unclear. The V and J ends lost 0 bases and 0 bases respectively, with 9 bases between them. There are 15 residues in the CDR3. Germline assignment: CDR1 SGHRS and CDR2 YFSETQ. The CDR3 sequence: CASSLGGIANYGYTF. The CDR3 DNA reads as TGCGCCAGCAGCTTGGGAGGGATCGCTAACTATGGCTACACCTTC.

The CDR3 protein is CSVDTGSRSSYNEQFF. Here the CDR3 DNA reads TGCAGCGTTGATACTGGGTCTAGGAGTTCTTACAATGAGCAGTTCTTC. The gene calls are TRBV29-1 and TRBJ2-1; D is unresolved. Germline CDR1 and CDR2: SQVTM and ANQGSEA. Between the trimmed V and J ends, which lost 3 bases and 4 bases, there was a span of 19 bases. The CDR3 runs to 16 residues.

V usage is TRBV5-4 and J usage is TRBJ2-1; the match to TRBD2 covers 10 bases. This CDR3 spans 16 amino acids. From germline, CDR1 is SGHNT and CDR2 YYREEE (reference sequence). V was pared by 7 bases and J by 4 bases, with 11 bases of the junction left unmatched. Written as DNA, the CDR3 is TGTGCCAGCCACCTGGGAGCTAGCGGGAGTTACAATGAGCAGTTCTTC. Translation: CASHLGASGSYNEQFF.

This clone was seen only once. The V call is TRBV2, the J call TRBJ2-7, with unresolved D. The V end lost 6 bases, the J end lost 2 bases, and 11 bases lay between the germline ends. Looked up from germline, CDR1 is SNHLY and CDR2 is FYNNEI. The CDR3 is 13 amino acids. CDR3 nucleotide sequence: TGTGCCAGCAGGGTTCTAGGCGCCTACGAGCAGTACTTC. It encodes CASRVLGAYEQYF.

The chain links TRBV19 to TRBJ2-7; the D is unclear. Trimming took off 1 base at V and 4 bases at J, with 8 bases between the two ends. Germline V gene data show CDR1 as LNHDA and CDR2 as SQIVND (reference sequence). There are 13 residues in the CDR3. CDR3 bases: TGTGCCAGTAGTATAGCCTTTTTTTACGAGCAGTACTTC. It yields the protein CASSIAFFYEQYF.

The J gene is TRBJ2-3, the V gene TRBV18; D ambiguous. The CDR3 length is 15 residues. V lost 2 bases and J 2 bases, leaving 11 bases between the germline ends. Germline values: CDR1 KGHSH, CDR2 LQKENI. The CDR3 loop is CASSPSEPTTDTQYF. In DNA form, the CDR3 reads TGTGCCAGCTCACCAAGTGAGCCGACCACAGATACGCAGTATTTT.

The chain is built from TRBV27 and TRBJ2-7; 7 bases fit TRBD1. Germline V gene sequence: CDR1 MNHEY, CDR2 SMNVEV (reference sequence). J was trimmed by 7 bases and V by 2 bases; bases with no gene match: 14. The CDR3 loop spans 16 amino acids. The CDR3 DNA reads TGTGCCAGCAGTTTAAATGGGGGACAGAGCTTACGGGAGCAGTACTTC. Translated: CASSLNGGQSLREQYF.

CDR3 residues: CASSLGAGANVLTF. DNA for the CDR3: TGTGCCAGCAGCTTAGGAGCCGGGGCCAACGTCCTGACTTTC. The chain carries TRBV7-9 and TRBJ2-6; D is undetermined. The CDR3 totals 14 residues. From germline, CDR1 is SEHNR and CDR2 FQNEAQ (reference sequence). V lost 1 base to trimming and J lost 4 bases, with 5 bases between them.

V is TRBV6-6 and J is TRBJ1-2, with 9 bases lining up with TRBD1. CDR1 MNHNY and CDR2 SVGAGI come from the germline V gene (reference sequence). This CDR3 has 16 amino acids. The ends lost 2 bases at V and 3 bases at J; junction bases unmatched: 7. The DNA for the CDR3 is TGTGCCAGCAGTTACACAATACAGGGGGCGGACTATGGCTACACCTTC. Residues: CASSYTIQGADYGYTF.

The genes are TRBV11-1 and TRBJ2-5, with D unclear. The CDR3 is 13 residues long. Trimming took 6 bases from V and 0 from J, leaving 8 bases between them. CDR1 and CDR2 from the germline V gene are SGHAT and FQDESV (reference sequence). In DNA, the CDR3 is TGTGCCAGCAGTTTCCCGTACCAAGAGACCCAGTACTTC. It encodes CASSFPYQETQYF.